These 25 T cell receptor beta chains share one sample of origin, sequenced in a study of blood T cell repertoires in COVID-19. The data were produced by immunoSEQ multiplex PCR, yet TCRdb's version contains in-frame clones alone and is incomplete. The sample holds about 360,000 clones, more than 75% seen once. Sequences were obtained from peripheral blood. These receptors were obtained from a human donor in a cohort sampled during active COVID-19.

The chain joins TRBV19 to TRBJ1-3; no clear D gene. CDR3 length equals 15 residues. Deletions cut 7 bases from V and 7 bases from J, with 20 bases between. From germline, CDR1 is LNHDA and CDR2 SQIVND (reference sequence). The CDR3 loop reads CASKGQDSAWNTIYF. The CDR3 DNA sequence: TGTGCCAGTAAAGGGCAGGACTCAGCTTGGAACACCATATATTTT.

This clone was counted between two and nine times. CDR3 in amino acids: CAIATGFAEAFF. DNA for the CDR3: TGTGCCATCGCGACAGGGTTCGCTGAAGCTTTCTTT. V usage is TRBV10-3 and J usage is TRBJ1-1; TRBD1 matches 7 bases. After removal of 8 bases from V and 6 bases from J, the junction contained 6 bases not matched to a gene. This CDR3 contains 12 residues. Per germline, CDR1 ENHRY and CDR2 SYGVKD.

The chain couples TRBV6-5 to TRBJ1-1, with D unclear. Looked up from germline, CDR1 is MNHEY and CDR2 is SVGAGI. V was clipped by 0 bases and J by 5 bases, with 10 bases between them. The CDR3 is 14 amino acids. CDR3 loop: CASSYSSWSTEAFF. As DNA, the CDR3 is TGTGCCAGCAGTTACTCGAGTTGGAGTACTGAAGCTTTCTTT.

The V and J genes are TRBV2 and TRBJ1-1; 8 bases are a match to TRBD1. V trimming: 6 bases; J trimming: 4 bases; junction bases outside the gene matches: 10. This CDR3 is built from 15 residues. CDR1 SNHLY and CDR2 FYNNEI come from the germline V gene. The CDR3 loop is CASSLEQGVGTEAFF. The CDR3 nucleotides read TGTGCCAGCAGCTTAGAACAGGGGGTTGGCACTGAAGCTTTCTTT.

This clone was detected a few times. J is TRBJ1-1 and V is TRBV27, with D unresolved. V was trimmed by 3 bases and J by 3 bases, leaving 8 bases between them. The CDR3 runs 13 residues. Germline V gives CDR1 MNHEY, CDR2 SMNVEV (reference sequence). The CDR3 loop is CASSFSRYTEAFF. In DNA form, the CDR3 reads TGTGCCAGCAGTTTCTCCAGGTACACTGAAGCTTTCTTT.

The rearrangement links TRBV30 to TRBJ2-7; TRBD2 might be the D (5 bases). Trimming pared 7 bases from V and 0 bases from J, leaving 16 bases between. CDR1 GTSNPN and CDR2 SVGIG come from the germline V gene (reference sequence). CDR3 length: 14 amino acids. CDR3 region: CAYRRLDLSYEQYF. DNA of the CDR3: TGTGCCTACCGGAGGTTGGATCTCTCCTACGAGCAGTACTTC.

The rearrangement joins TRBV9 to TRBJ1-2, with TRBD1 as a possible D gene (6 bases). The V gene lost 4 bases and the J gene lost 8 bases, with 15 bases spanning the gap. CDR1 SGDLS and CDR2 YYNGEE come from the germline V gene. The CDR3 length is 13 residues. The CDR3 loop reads CASSSAGGQGYTF. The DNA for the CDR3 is TGTGCCAGCAGCTCAGCGGGGGGGCAGGGCTACACCTTC.

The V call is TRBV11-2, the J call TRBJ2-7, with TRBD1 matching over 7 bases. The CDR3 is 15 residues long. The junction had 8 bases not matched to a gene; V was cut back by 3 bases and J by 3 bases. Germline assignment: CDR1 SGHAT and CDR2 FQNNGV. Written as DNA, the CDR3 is TGTGCCAGCAGCTTCGATTCGGGACAGAACTACGAGCAGTACTTC. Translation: CASSFDSGQNYEQYF.

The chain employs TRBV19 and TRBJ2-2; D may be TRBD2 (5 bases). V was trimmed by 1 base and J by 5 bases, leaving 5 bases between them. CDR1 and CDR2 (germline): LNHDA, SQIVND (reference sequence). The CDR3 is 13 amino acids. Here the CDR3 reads CASSIGGTGELFF. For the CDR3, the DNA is TGTGCCAGTAGTATAGGAGGGACCGGGGAGCTGTTTTTT. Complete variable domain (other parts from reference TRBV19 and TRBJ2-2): DGGITQSPKYLFRKEGQNVTLSCEQNLNHDAMYWYRQDPGQGLRLIYYSQIVNDFQKGDIAEGYSVSREKKESFPLTVTSAQKNPTAFYLCASSIGGTGELFFGEGSRLTVL.

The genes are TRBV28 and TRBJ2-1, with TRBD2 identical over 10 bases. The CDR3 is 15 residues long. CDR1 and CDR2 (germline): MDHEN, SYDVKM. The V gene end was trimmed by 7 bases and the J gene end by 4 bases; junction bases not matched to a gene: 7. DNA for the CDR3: TGTGCCAGCACCCCCCCGGGACTAGCGTACAATGAGCAGTTCTTC. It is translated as CASTPPGLAYNEQFF. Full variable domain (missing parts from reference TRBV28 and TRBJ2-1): DVKVTQSSRYLVKRTGEKVFLECVQDMDHENMFWYRQDPGLGLRLIYFSYDVKMKEKGDIPEGYSVSREKKERFSLILESASTNQTSMYLCASTPPGLAYNEQFFGPGTRLTVL.

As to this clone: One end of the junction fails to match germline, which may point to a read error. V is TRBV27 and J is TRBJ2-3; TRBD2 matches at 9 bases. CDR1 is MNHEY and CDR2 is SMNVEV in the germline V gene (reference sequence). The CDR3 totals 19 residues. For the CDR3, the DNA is TGTGCCAGCAGTGTATCGGTGAAGTCGGGACTAGCCCCTAGGGAGGCGCAGTATTTT. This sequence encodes CASSVSVKSGLAPREAQYF.

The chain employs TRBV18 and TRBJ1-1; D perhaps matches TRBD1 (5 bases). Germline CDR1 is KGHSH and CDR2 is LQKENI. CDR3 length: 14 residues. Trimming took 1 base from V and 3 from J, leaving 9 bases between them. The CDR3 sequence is CASSPLQGDTEAFF. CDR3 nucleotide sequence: TGTGCCAGCTCACCACTTCAGGGCGACACTGAAGCTTTCTTT.

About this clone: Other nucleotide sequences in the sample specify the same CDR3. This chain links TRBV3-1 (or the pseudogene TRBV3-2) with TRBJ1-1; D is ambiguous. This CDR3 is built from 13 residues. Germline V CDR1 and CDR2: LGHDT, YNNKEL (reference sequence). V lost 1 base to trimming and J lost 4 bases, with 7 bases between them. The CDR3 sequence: CASSQGPGTEAFF. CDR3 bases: TGTGCCAGCAGCCAAGGACCGGGCACTGAAGCTTTCTTT.

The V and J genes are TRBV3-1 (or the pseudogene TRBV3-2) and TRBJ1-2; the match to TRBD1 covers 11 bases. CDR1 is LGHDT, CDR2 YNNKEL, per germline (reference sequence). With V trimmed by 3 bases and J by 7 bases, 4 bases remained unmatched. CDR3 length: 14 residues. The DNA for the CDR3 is TGTGCCAGCAGCCACGGGACAGGGGGTAGTGGCTACACCTTC. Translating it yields CASSHGTGGSGYTF.

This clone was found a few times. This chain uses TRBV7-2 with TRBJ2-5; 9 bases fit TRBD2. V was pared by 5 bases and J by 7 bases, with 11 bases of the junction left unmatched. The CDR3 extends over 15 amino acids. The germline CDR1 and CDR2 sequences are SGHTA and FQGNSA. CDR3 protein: CASSPSGGGAGTQYF. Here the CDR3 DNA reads TGTGCCAGCAGCCCATCGGGCGGGGGGGCAGGGACCCAGTACTTC.

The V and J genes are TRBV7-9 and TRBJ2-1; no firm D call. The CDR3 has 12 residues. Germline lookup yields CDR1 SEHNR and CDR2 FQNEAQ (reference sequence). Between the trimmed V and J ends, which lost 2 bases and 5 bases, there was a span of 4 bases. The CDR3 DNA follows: TGTGCCAGCAGCTTATTTAACAATGAGCAGTTCTTC. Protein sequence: CASSLFNNEQFF.

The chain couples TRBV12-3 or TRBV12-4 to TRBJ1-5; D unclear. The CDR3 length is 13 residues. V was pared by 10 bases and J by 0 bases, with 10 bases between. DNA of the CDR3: TGTGCCACCACAGAAAATAGCAATCAGCCCCAGCATTTT. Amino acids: CATTENSNQPQHF.

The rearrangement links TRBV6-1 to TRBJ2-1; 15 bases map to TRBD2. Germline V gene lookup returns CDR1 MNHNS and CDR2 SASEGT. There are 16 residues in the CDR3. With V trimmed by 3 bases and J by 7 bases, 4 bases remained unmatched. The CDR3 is CASSDTGLAGGNEQFF. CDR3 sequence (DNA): TGTGCCAGCAGTGATACGGGACTAGCGGGGGGAAATGAGCAGTTCTTC.

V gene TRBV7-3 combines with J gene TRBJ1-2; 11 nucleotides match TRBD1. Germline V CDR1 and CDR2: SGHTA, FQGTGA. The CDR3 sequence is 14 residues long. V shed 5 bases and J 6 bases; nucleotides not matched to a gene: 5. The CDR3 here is CASSPSDRGHGYTF. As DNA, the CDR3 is TGTGCCAGCAGCCCCTCGGACAGGGGGCATGGCTACACCTTC.

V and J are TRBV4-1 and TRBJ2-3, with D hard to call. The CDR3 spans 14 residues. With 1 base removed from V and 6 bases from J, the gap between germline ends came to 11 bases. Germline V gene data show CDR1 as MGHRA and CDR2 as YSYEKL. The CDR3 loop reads CASSQVTLEDTQYF. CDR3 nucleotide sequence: TGCGCCAGCAGCCAAGTAACCCTGGAGGATACGCAGTATTTT.

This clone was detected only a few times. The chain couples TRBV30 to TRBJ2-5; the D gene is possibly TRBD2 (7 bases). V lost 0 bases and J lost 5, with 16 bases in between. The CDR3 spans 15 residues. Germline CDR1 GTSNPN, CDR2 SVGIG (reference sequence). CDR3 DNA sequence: TGTGCCTGGAGTGTGGGGGCGGGAGAACCGGAGACCCAGTACTTC. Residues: CAWSVGAGEPETQYF.

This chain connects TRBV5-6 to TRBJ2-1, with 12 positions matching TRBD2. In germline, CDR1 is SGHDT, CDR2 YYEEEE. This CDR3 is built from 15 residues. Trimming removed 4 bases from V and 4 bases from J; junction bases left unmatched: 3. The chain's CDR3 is CASSILAGGYNEQFF. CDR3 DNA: TGTGCCAGCAGCATACTAGCGGGAGGTTACAATGAGCAGTTCTTC.

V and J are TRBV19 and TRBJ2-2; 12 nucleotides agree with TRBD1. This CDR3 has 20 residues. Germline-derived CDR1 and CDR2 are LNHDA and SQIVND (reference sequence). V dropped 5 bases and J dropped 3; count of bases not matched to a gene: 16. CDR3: CASSHQHGTGGFRDTGELFF. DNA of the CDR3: TGTGCCAGTAGTCACCAACACGGGACAGGGGGCTTTAGGGACACCGGGGAGCTGTTTTTT.

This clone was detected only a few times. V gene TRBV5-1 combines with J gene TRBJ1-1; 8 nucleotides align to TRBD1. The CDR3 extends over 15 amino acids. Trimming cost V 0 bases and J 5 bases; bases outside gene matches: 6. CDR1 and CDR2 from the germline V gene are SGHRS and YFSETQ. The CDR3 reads CASSLAGGSGTEAFF. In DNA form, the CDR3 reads TGCGCCAGCAGCTTGGCAGGGGGCTCGGGGACTGAAGCTTTCTTT.

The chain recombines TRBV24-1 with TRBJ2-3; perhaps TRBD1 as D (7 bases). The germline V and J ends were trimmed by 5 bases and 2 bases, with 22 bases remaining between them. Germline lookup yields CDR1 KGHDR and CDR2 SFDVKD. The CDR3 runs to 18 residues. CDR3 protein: CATSAPGRGQLHTDTQYF. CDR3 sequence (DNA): TGTGCCACCAGTGCCCCCGGGCGGGGACAGCTCCACACAGATACGCAGTATTTT.